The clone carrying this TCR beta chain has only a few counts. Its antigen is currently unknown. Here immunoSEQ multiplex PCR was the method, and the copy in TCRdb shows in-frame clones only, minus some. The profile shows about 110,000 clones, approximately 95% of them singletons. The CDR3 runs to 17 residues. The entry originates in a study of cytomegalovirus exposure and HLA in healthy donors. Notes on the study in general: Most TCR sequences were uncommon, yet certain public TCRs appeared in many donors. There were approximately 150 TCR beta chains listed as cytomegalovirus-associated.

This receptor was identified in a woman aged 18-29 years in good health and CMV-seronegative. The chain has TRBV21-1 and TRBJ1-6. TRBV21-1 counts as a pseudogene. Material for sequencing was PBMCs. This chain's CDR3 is CASSKDGSGVGGSPLHF. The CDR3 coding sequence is TGTGCCAGCAGCAAAGATGGGTCTGGGGTGGGAGGCTCACCCCTCCACTTT.